The sequence of this T cell receptor beta chain was determined in a study of T-cell memory formation after mild COVID-19. Study overall: Largely, the TCR clusters proved donor specific. Overall study findings and caveats: Later expanders leaned toward CD4+, whereas clones contracting from day 15 to 85 were balanced CD4/CD8. Several responding clones turned up in pre-infection memory, indicating that cross-reactive memory may have taken part.

The table lists this clonotype with a few counts. Its target is not known. Looked up from germline, CDR1 is MNHEY and CDR2 is SVGEGT. The ends lost 7 bases at V and 1 base at J; junction bases unmatched: 9. The CDR3 sequence is 16 residues long. TCRdb reanalysed the 5' RACE reads using MiXCR and keeps one entry per CDR3 protein. The sample includes roughly 500,000 distinct CDR3 sequences, around 21% of them seen just once. The rearrangement joins TRBV6-2 or TRBV6-3 to TRBJ2-7, with 11 bases fitting TRBD2. This receptor was identified in an adult woman who had mild COVID-19 (a few samples of this study predate the infection). Cell type and time point are not known. Sequenced: PBMCs or a T cell subset sorted from them (not recorded which). The CDR3 is CASNQITSGSSYEQYF. CDR3 DNA: TGTGCCAGCAACCAGATAACTAGCGGGAGTTCCTACGAGCAGTACTTC.